This paragraph reports one T cell receptor beta chain. Its antigen is not yet known. Nothing much larger sits one base from this clone, and base qualities are not available. The cohort comprised approximately 700 healthy bone marrow donors. At the time of sampling, all cohort members were nominally healthy, though unrecorded immune exposures were likely present. The donor tested CMV seronegative and was one of the 352 seronegative cohort members. A peripheral blood sample was collected from each donor, and TCR beta sequencing was performed on peripheral blood mononuclear cells. Genomic DNA extraction from the blood cell samples was performed with the Qiagen DNeasy Blood Extraction Kit. V lost 3 bases and J lost 1 base; the stretch between them is 6 bases long. Reading the germline V gene gives CDR1 LGHNA and CDR2 YNFKEQ. Counted from cysteine to phenylalanine, this CDR3 has 13 amino acids. Of the read, only the CDR3 DNA is kept; its 39 bases are in frame from base 1.

This sample was taken from a study of cytomegalovirus exposure and HLA in healthy donors (dated by TCRdb to the late 2010s). Study-wide context: In an earlier analysis of about 560 of the donors, under 300 Gb of sequence data and 90 million to 120 million unique TCR beta sequences from about 179 million T cells were reported. An early release that covered about 600 HLA-typed donors contained approximately 300 gigabases of sequencing data and approximately 85 million unique TCR sequences. Of the approximately 400 genotyped donors, 80% to 90% were placed in the genetic ancestry cluster associated with self-reported Caucasian donors. The study aimed to test whether cataloging public T cell receptors could reveal signatures of past pathogen exposure. The study used immunosequencing to profile the T cell repertoires of approximately 690 subjects and linked those repertoires to cytomegalovirus serostatus. Along with the approximately 600-subject first cohort, a separate validation cohort of over a hundred different subjects was used. The study combined high-throughput TCR immunosequencing, statistical association of individual TCRs with disease status, and machine learning to predict cytomegalovirus infection status. A later analysis re-examined previously published TCR beta repertoires from more than 600 donors and added high-resolution HLA genotyping to investigate patterns of TCR occurrence. The later analysis used no new phenotypic data to find candidate immune exposures, relying instead on TCR beta sequences and their occurrence across donors. An earlier analysis of some 600 of the donors applied high-throughput TCR beta sequencing to assess whether each TCR beta V gene segment acted as functional or pseudogenic. Donor age, sex, ethnicity and CMV serostatus were collected together with the repertoire data. In a later genetic analysis, genome-wide SNP genotypes for about three fifths of the roughly 670 donors were used, and that subset was treated as a discovery cohort. All discovery cohort repertoires had been generated on a single sequencing platform. HLA typing included class I and class II loci at four-digit resolution. The number of donors typed differed by locus, with roughly 629-640 for A, B, C, DRB1 and DQB1, roughly 520 for DQA1, over 600 for DPA1, and some 450 for DPB1. Because of strong linkage in the cohort, five DR-DQ haplotypes were treated as single units for association and clustering. Across around 400 genotyped donors of the cohort, an average of about 240,000 unique TCR beta nucleotide sequences per donor were sequenced, and 15% to 20% of those sequences were non-productive.

Overall study results and their limits: The 87-base-pair reads could not distinguish some IMGT-functional V segments, including TRBV6-2 and TRBV6-3, so those segments were excluded. For the cohort, immune exposure information was limited to CMV serostatus. A later analysis associated about 17,000 TCR beta sequences with specific HLA alleles at a false discovery rate of 0.05. According to a later analysis, TCR association rates differed among HLA loci, with DRB1 alleles showing the most associated TCRs and HLA-C alleles showing the fewest. An association between a missense DCLRE1C variant and V-gene and J-gene trimming of TCR beta chains was found in a later genetic analysis and replicated in an independent cohort. The cohort was sequenced for TCR beta chains only, and without alpha or paired-chain data the features that could be detected were limited. When HLA alleles, especially DR and DQ, strongly co-occurred, attributing TCR associations to individual alleles was difficult. Because some donors lacked HLA typing at each locus, the association tests relied only on the typed subset. Broadly in line with IMGT annotations, most TCR beta V segments showed up in productive rearrangements about 87% or about 30% of the time in an earlier analysis of under 700 of the donors. The sequencing pipeline was judged likely to have produced a cluster of highly shared sequence variants as a technical artifact. A total of fewer than 200 TCR beta chains were listed by the study as associated with cytomegalovirus. In a later analysis, most CMV-associated TCR beta chains were found to appear HLA-restricted, with HLA associations seemingly driven largely by CMV exposure. Correlated functional status among segregating V segments might be attributable to linkage disequilibrium, but an unknown experimental factor could not be ruled out. A later analysis found that HLA-associated TCR beta chains were more clonally expanded and had lower generation probabilities than equally common non-associated chains. The classifier was reported to diagnose cytomegalovirus status with high specificity and sensitivity in both the original and validation cohorts. A few of the identified cytomegalovirus-associated TCR beta chains were confirmed in vitro to be specific for cytomegalovirus antigens. The authors suggested that the approach could potentially be generalized to other disease states and immunological phenotypes. Because counts were too low, approximately 15 rarely observed V segments, including chromosome 9 orphons, were excluded from the earlier analysis of around 640 of the donors. In a later genetic analysis, fewer N-insertions in productive TCRs were reported among donors in an Asian-associated ancestry cluster than the roughly 700-donor mean. According to a later analysis, parvovirus B19, influenza, CMV and Epstein-Barr virus appeared linked to several top co-occurrence clusters. A further reported finding was that TCR beta sequences accurately predicted the HLA-A and HLA-B alleles for most subjects in the first cohort. Most TCR sequences were seen in very few donors, while some public TCRs were found in many individuals. The presence/absence analyses assumed that sequencing depth was roughly uniform across donors, and that assumption may not be true.

Receptor libraries were prepared by the immunoSEQ multiplex PCR assay. For the multiplex PCR, a mixture combining 60 forward primers for TCR Vbeta segments and 13 reverse primers for TCR Jbeta segments was used. Amplification of the CDR3 region of rearranged TCR beta genes was performed with a multiplex PCR assay on genomic DNA. The amplified TCR beta libraries were sequenced on the Illumina HiSeq System as 87-base-pair reads. Concerning the study's data processing: Across the 500 to 700 repertoires, a later analysis counted some 80 million unique TCR beta chains, roughly 11 million of which were shared by at least two donors. Raw reads were error-corrected and collapsed into unique sequences by a nearest-neighbor algorithm in which closely related sequences were merged to remove PCR and sequencing errors. V, D and J gene segments were assigned by aligning CDR3 sequences to IMGT reference sequences. For a sequence to be retained, at least a six-nucleotide match to both a V gene segment and a J gene segment was required. A rearrangement was called productive if the CDR3 had no stop codons and remained in frame with V and J, and every other rearrangement was called non-productive. Following IMGT convention, CDR3 was defined as the stretch from the second conserved V-encoded cysteine up to the conserved J-encoded phenylalanine. The earlier analysis of fewer than 700 of the donors excluded sequences that lacked an unambiguous match to a single V gene segment. In an earlier analysis of several hundred of the donors, V segments were called functional above 56.7% productive rearrangements and were called segregating when the between-donor standard deviation exceeded 5%. A statistical classification framework was built to diagnose cytomegalovirus status from the catalog of TCR beta chain sequences. V and J gene assignment, in a later analysis, came from comparing TCR nucleotide sequences with IMGT/GENE-DB human TR gene sequences. Using the TCRdist pipeline, a later analysis assigned CDR3 sequences along with most-parsimonious VDJ recombination scenarios. In a later analysis, each TCR beta chain was defined by its CDR3 amino acid sequence together with its V-gene family, and reads without a unique V-gene family were excluded. In a later analysis, 450 to 600 highly shared, low-generation-probability nucleotide sequences were removed to address suspected cross-contamination and a sequencing artifact. For each public chain, a later analysis derived a clonal expansion index from normalized ranks of inferred template counts within each repertoire. Generation probabilities in a later analysis came from a VDJ recombination model fitted to out-of-frame rearrangements, and those results were checked against IGoR. In a later analysis, hypergeometric tests were used to score TCR-TCR, TCR-HLA and TCR-CMV co-occurrence, with a repertoire-size bias correction applied to TCR pairs. A later analysis estimated false discovery rates by permuting HLA or CMV assignments 20 times. In a later analysis, co-occurring TCRs were grouped using DBSCAN, and TCRdist sequence similarity was added for clustering within HLA-allele-positive subsets. Repertoires with fewer than 30,000 or more than 120,000 public chains were left out of co-occurrence clustering, as were four to six repertoires with anomalous nucleotide sharing. TCRdb took over this immuneACCESS table, retaining in-frame rearrangements with V and J assigned. Such tables are incomplete; in checked studies, under half of the missing clones stem from an unresolved V gene, and the remainder is unexplained. V and J calls and clone size are copied from that table; D and trimming were computed from the DNA. The sample has roughly 130,000 clones on record, about 80% of them singletons. Less than 3% of the sample is in the top ten clones.

The receptor was isolated from a young man in good health and CMV-seronegative. The chain links TRBV4-2 with TRBJ1-1, with TRBD1 tentatively as D gene (6 bases match). Sequenced material: PBMCs. The CDR3 has the sequence CASSQGQNTEAFF. The nucleotides are TGTGCCAGCAGCCAGGGACAGAACACTGAAGCTTTCTTT.